This T cell receptor (beta chain) was found in a study of blood T cell repertoires in COVID-19. Study context: COVID-19 samples, acute and convalescent, were from the United States, Italy and Spain. T cells, B-cell-depleted T cells, or PBMCs provided the cDNA or gDNA that served as material.

Methods used by the authors: Using reference gene primer amplification, nucleated cell counts were estimated. Method: immunoSEQ multiplex PCR; TCRdb's copy keeps in-frame clones and lacks some. That table gives V, J and clone size, and the DNA gave D and trimming. The sample lists more than 130,000 clones; more than 75% were seen once. CDR3 length equals 18 residues. V was trimmed by 3 bases and J by 0 bases, leaving 19 bases between them. Germline lookup yields CDR1 KGHSH and CDR2 LQKENI. This TCR derives from a woman in her thirties or forties with acute or convalescent COVID-19. The chain is built from TRBV18 and TRBJ2-3, with TRBD2 as a possible D gene (5 bases). The sequenced material came from peripheral blood. CDR3 in amino acids: CASSPYRGSRSSTDTQYF. In DNA, the CDR3 is TGTGCCAGCTCACCTTACCGGGGTAGCCGGAGTAGCACAGATACGCAGTATTTT.